These 24 T cell receptor beta chains came from one sample sequenced in a study of technical replicates of blood from a few donors. Clones were read by immunoSEQ multiplex PCR, and TCRdb kept only the in-frame ones, dropping some. This table has 75,000 to 100,000 clones, less than 95% appearing once. Sample: T cells isolated from PBMCs. These receptors originate from a human donor in good health.

This chain connects TRBV19 to TRBJ1-2; D may be TRBD1 (6 bases). V lost 10 bases, J lost 2 bases, and 14 bases lay in between. The germline V gene encodes CDR1 LNHDA and CDR2 SQIVND (reference sequence). The CDR3 contains 13 residues. The CDR3 loop is CATTGFLNYGYTF. The CDR3 DNA is TGTGCCACCACAGGGTTCTTGAACTATGGCTACACCTTC.

The chain carries TRBV5-4 and TRBJ1-4; 7 bases map to TRBD1. With 2 bases clipped from V and 8 bases from J, the junction kept 6 bases outside the gene matches. The CDR3 runs to 14 residues. Germline lookup yields CDR1 SGHNT and CDR2 YYREEE (reference sequence). This CDR3 is CASSLGGGWEKLFF. CDR3 coding DNA: TGTGCCAGCAGCTTAGGAGGGGGCTGGGAAAAACTGTTTTTT. The full variable domain, rest sourced from reference TRBV5-4 and TRBJ1-4, is ETGVTQSPTHLIKTRGQQVTLRCSSQSGHNTVSWYQQALGQGPQFIFQYYREEENGRGNFPPRFSGLQFPNYSSELNVNALELDDSALYLCASSLGGGWEKLFFGSGTQLSVL.

This sequence joins TRBV19 and TRBJ2-1, with 9 bases identical to TRBD1. The germline gives CDR1 LNHDA, CDR2 SQIVND (reference sequence). The CDR3 is made up of 13 amino acids. After removal of 3 bases from V and 8 bases from J, the junction contained 2 bases not matched to a gene. The CDR3 sequence: CASSIDRGDEQFF. The CDR3 nucleotides are TGTGCCAGTAGTATCGACAGGGGGGATGAGCAGTTCTTC.

The chain has TRBV7-9 and TRBJ2-3; tentative D call: TRBD1 (6 bases). Germline CDR1 is SEHNR and CDR2 is FQNEAQ (reference sequence). V was trimmed by 1 base and J by 0 bases, leaving 11 bases between them. The CDR3 covers 16 residues. The CDR3 spells CASSLGGQLSTDTQYF. The CDR3 coding sequence is TGTGCCAGCAGCTTAGGAGGACAGCTGAGCACAGATACGCAGTATTTT.

V and J are TRBV21-1 and TRBJ1-5; the table's D call, TRBD1, was not checked against the DNA. TRBV21-1 is a documented pseudogene. The CDR3 totals 16 residues. The CDR3 here is CASTTRDRDSNQPQHF. CDR3 DNA: TGTGCCAGCACTACCCGCGACAGAGATAGCAATCAGCCCCAGCATTTT.

This chain joins TRBV4-1 and TRBJ1-1; TRBD1 is a possible D gene (6 bases). This CDR3 is 13 amino acids long. The germline V and J ends were trimmed by 7 bases and 4 bases, with 13 bases remaining between them. Per the germline V gene, CDR1 is MGHRA and CDR2 is YSYEKL. The CDR3 protein is CASIPGGGTEAFF. The CDR3 region has the DNA TGCGCCAGCATCCCGGGAGGGGGCACTGAAGCTTTCTTT.

The chain has TRBV14 and TRBJ1-1; possibly TRBD1 for D (5 bases). The CDR3 totals 15 residues. Trimming left V 0 bases short and J 0 bases short, with 8 bases between. CDR1 SGHDN and CDR2 FVKESK come from the germline V gene. The CDR3 nucleotides read TGTGCCAGCAGCCAAGACAGGGTAATGAACACTGAAGCTTTCTTT. Translation gives CASSQDRVMNTEAFF.

J is TRBJ2-1 and V is TRBV14; a possible D gene is TRBD2 (5 bases). This CDR3 contains 15 residues. The germline V and J ends were trimmed by 3 bases and 4 bases, with 13 bases remaining between them. CDR1 SGHDN and CDR2 FVKESK come from the germline V gene. The DNA for the CDR3 is TGTGCCAGCAGCCACCCCCCAGAGGGATACAATGAGCAGTTCTTC. Residues: CASSHPPEGYNEQFF.

This clone was observed a handful of times. The chain employs TRBV7-9 and TRBJ1-1; 7 bases line up with TRBD1. The CDR3 runs 13 residues. CDR1 is SEHNR, CDR2 FQNEAQ, per germline (reference sequence). J was trimmed by 5 bases and V by 1 base; bases with no gene match: 1. DNA for the CDR3: TGTGCCAGCAGCTTAGAGGGGGCTACTGAAGCTTTCTTT. This codes for CASSLEGATEAFF.

This chain links TRBV14 with TRBJ2-1; D might be TRBD2 (6 bases). Germline assignment: CDR1 SGHDN and CDR2 FVKESK. The CDR3 is 15 amino acids. The V and J ends lost 0 bases and 7 bases respectively, with 13 bases between them. Here the CDR3 reads CASSQEALAPNEQFF. The CDR3 DNA is TGTGCCAGCAGCCAAGAGGCACTAGCTCCAAATGAGCAGTTCTTC.

The J gene is TRBJ2-3, the V gene TRBV5-4; 10 nucleotides agree with TRBD2. J lost 0 bases, V lost 3 bases, and 7 bases had no gene match. Germline-derived CDR1 and CDR2 are SGHNT and YYREEE (reference sequence). CDR3 length: 17 residues. CDR3 nucleotide sequence: TGTGCCAGCAGCTCCGGGGGACTAGCGAGGAGCACAGATACGCAGTATTTT. It codes for CASSSGGLARSTDTQYF.

This chain connects TRBV27 to TRBJ2-7, with 7 bases identical to TRBD1. CDR1 and CDR2 (germline): MNHEY, SMNVEV (reference sequence). Trimming removed 7 bases from V and 0 bases from J; junction bases left unmatched: 9. The CDR3 spans 15 residues. The CDR3 spells CASKTGNRGSYEQYF. In DNA form, the CDR3 reads TGTGCCAGCAAAACGGGAAACAGGGGCTCCTACGAGCAGTACTTC.

The chain couples TRBV4-1 to TRBJ2-6, with 8 bases aligning to TRBD1. The J segment lost 2 bases and the V segment lost 1 base, leaving 4 bases of the junction unmatched. The CDR3 contains 17 residues. Germline V gene lookup returns CDR1 MGHRA and CDR2 YSYEKL. CDR3 nucleotide sequence: TGCGCCAGCAGCCAAGGCACAGGGGGGACTGGGGCCAACGTCCTGACTTTC. This encodes CASSQGTGGTGANVLTF.

The V and J genes are TRBV19 and TRBJ2-7, with 8 bases fitting TRBD1. The ends lost 3 bases at V and 2 bases at J; junction bases unmatched: 9. Germline CDR1 is LNHDA and CDR2 is SQIVND (reference sequence). The CDR3 has 16 residues. CDR3 region: CASSIRGTGQPYEQYF. The CDR3 nucleotides are TGTGCCAGTAGTATTAGAGGGACAGGCCAACCCTACGAGCAGTACTTC.

The V gene is TRBV28, the J gene TRBJ1-4; TRBD1 might be the D (6 bases). Trimming shortened V by 2 bases and J by 8 bases, and 15 bases separated the two germline ends. CDR1 MDHEN and CDR2 SYDVKM come from the germline V gene. The CDR3 spans 15 residues. The CDR3, as DNA: TGTGCCAGCAGTTTAGTGGGGCAGGGGAACGAAAAACTGTTTTTT. It is translated as CASSLVGQGNEKLFF. The full variable domain, rest sourced from reference TRBV28 and TRBJ1-4, is DVKVTQSSRYLVKRTGEKVFLECVQDMDHENMFWYRQDPGLGLRLIYFSYDVKMKEKGDIPEGYSVSREKKERFSLILESASTNQTSMYLCASSLVGQGNEKLFFGSGTQLSVL.

This chain connects TRBV2 to TRBJ2-1, with 10 bases matching TRBD2. Trimming at V came to 7 bases and at J to 4 bases, leaving 7 bases not matched to a gene. Germline V CDR1 and CDR2: SNHLY, FYNNEI. The CDR3 is 15 residues long. The CDR3 bases are TGTGCCAGCAAGAAAACTAGCGGGATTTACAATGAGCAGTTCTTC. This translates into CASKKTSGIYNEQFF.

On this clone itself: The identical CDR3 is also encoded by other nucleotide sequences in the sample. The chain employs TRBV7-2 and TRBJ2-3, with D hard to call. CDR1 is SGHTA and CDR2 is FQGNSA in the germline V gene. The CDR3 runs to 14 residues. V was shortened by 1 base and J by 2 bases, with 7 bases between the two germline ends. The CDR3, as DNA: TGTGCCAGCAGCTTAGACCGGTACACAGATACGCAGTATTTT. Protein sequence: CASSLDRYTDTQYF.

The V and J genes are TRBV5-1 and TRBJ2-7, with D maybe TRBD1 (6 bases). The CDR3 loop spans 14 amino acids. The V gene's germline CDR1 is SGHRS and CDR2 YFSETQ. Trimming pared 3 bases from V and 4 bases from J, leaving 14 bases between. CDR3 sequence: CASSWGPGEYEQYF. The CDR3 DNA reads as TGCGCCAGCAGCTGGGGTCCAGGGGAATACGAGCAGTACTTC.

The rearrangement joins TRBV18 to TRBJ1-4; 7 bases fit TRBD1. V was clipped by 3 bases and J by 0 bases; unmatched bases: 4. CDR3 length equals 16 residues. Germline CDR1 reads KGHSH; CDR2 reads LQKENI. The CDR3 loop reads CASSPNTGATNEKLFF. The CDR3 nucleotides are TGTGCCAGCTCACCGAATACAGGGGCAACTAATGAAAAACTGTTTTTT.

The chain has TRBV30 and TRBJ2-1; D uncertain. Trimming took off 5 bases at V and 7 bases at J, with 9 bases between the two ends. CDR1 is GTSNPN and CDR2 is SVGIG in the germline V gene (reference sequence). The CDR3 extends over 11 amino acids. The DNA for the CDR3 is TGTGCCTGGCAAGATCTAAATGAGCAGTTCTTC. It yields the protein CAWQDLNEQFF.

The V call is TRBV6-5, the J call TRBJ1-3; a weak D match, TRBD1 (5 bases). V gave up 5 bases and J gave up 1 base, with 12 bases separating them. Germline loops: CDR1 MNHEY, CDR2 SVGAGI. This CDR3 is built from 15 residues. The CDR3: CASSRGHDSGNTIYF. The CDR3, as DNA: TGTGCCAGCAGTCGCGGACACGATTCTGGAAACACCATATATTTT.

V usage is TRBV7-9 and J usage is TRBJ1-1, with TRBD1 as a possible D gene (5 bases). This CDR3 is 14 amino acids long. Between the trimmed V and J ends, which lost 5 bases and 0 bases, there was a span of 10 bases. In germline, CDR1 is SEHNR, CDR2 FQNEAQ (reference sequence). The CDR3 DNA follows: TGTGCCAGCAGCCCCCGGACACTGAACACTGAAGCTTTCTTT. Translated: CASSPRTLNTEAFF.

The chain joins TRBV7-9 to TRBJ1-2; no reliable D call. V lost 2 bases to trimming and J lost 7 bases, with 14 bases between them. CDR1 is SEHNR, CDR2 FQNEAQ, per germline (reference sequence). The CDR3 totals 14 residues. For the CDR3, the DNA is TGTGCCAGCAGCTTATCTCCCCGGGGAAGTGGCTACACCTTC. Translated: CASSLSPRGSGYTF.

V and J are TRBV5-6 and TRBJ2-1, with D unresolved. Trimming stripped 0 bases from V and 6 bases from J, with 7 bases between. CDR1 and CDR2 (germline): SGHDT, YYEEEE. The CDR3 is 13 residues long. The chain's CDR3 is CASSLVAGNEQFF. The CDR3 region has the DNA TGTGCCAGCAGCTTGGTGGCAGGCAATGAGCAGTTCTTC.